The 32 T cell receptor beta chains below come from one sample, sequenced in a study of CD8 T cells in ankylosing spondylitis. Via MiXCR, TCRdb re-called the 5' RACE reads, giving one row per CDR3 protein. The top ten clones hold roughly 15% of a sample with approximately 140,000 distinct CDR3 sequences, about 42% of them seen once. Source material: synovial fluid, either unsorted or a sorted T cell fraction (not recorded which). The receptor source for this set is a male donor with ankylosing spondylitis.

This chain joins TRBV5-1 and TRBJ1-1; D not resolved. CDR3 length equals 14 residues. Germline assignment: CDR1 SGHRS and CDR2 YFSETQ. Between the trimmed V and J ends, which lost 3 bases and 11 bases, there was a span of 20 bases. The CDR3 DNA reads as TGCGCCAGCAGCTCTAGGACCCGTCTCGCTTTCGCTTTCTTT. As protein: CASSSRTRLAFAFF.

This clonotype was found a few times. The chain links TRBV27 to TRBJ2-7, with no clear D. Germline loops: CDR1 MNHEY, CDR2 SMNVEV (reference sequence). The CDR3 is 10 residues long. V was shortened by 8 bases and J by 2 bases, with 4 bases between the two germline ends. The CDR3, as DNA: TGTGCCAGCGGTACCTACGAGCAGTACTTC. Protein product: CASGTYEQYF.

The rearrangement joins TRBV13 to TRBJ2-1; 7 bases fit TRBD2. Germline V gives CDR1 PRHDT, CDR2 FYEKMQ (reference sequence). CDR3 length equals 14 residues. V trimming: 7 bases; J trimming: 2 bases; junction bases outside the gene matches: 5. CDR3 loop: CASMAGVPYNEQFF. CDR3 coding DNA: TGTGCCAGCATGGCGGGAGTACCCTACAATGAGCAGTTCTTC.

This clonotype has only a few counts. J is TRBJ2-7 and V is TRBV9; 8 bases line up with TRBD1. CDR1 and CDR2 from the germline V gene are SGDLS and YYNGEE. After removal of 0 bases from V and 3 bases from J, the junction contained 5 bases not matched to a gene. The CDR3 totals 15 residues. DNA for the CDR3: TGTGCCAGCAGCGTAGTGTGGGACAGGTACTACGAGCAGTACTTC. The encoded protein is CASSVVWDRYYEQYF.

The gene calls are TRBV29-1 and TRBJ2-1, with D possibly matching TRBD1 (6 bases). Germline CDR1 and CDR2: SQVTM and ANQGSEA. V dropped 4 bases and J dropped 2 bases, with 9 bases sitting between them. There are 13 residues in the CDR3. The CDR3 nucleotides are TGCAGCGTTGTCCGGGACACCTACAATGAGCAGTTCTTC. Translated: CSVVRDTYNEQFF.

The chain links TRBV4-3 to TRBJ2-1, with TRBD1 matching over 7 bases. Germline V lookup: CDR1 LGHNA, CDR2 YSLEER. The CDR3 totals 16 residues. V trimming: 3 bases; J trimming: 3 bases; junction bases outside the gene matches: 8. The CDR3 DNA is TGCGCCAGCAGCCACTTGACAGGGATTTACTACAATGAGCAGTTCTTC. Protein: CASSHLTGIYYNEQFF.

This clonotype was seen many times. The chain has TRBV7-9 and TRBJ2-1; 10 bases agree with TRBD2. CDR3 size: 15 residues. Germline V gene data show CDR1 as SEHNR and CDR2 as FQNEAQ (reference sequence). V shed 1 base, J shed 10 bases, and the junction held 7 bases outside the gene matches. The CDR3 region is CASSLVGTSVLEQFF. DNA of the CDR3: TGTGCCAGCAGCTTAGTGGGGACTAGCGTATTGGAGCAGTTCTTC.

The rearrangement joins TRBV25-1 to TRBJ1-1; a weak D match, TRBD1 (5 bases). In germline, CDR1 is MGHDK, CDR2 SYGVNS. V lost 1 base to trimming and J lost 5 bases, with 11 bases between them. This CDR3 region has 14 residues. CDR3 sequence reads: CASSEWGGRTEAFF. CDR3 nucleotide sequence: TGTGCCAGCAGTGAATGGGGGGGTCGGACTGAAGCTTTCTTT.

The chain carries TRBV5-1 and TRBJ1-6, with 8 bases identical to TRBD1. V lost 4 bases and J lost 6; bases outside the gene matches: 6. This CDR3 has 15 amino acids. Looked up from germline, CDR1 is SGHRS and CDR2 is YFSETQ. In nucleotides, the CDR3 is TGCGCCAGCAGCCCCGGGGACAGGATTAATTCACCCCTCCACTTT. This translates into CASSPGDRINSPLHF. The complete variable domain, with remaining parts taken from reference TRBV5-1 and TRBJ1-6, reads KAGVTQTPRYLIKTRGQQVTLSCSPISGHRSVSWYQQTPGQGLQFLFEYFSETQRNKGNFPGRFSGRQFSNSRSEMNVSTLELGDSALYLCASSPGDRINSPLHFGNGTRLTVT.

This clonotype is large within its sample. The genes are TRBV7-6 and TRBJ2-7; 9 bases are a match to TRBD1. V shed 1 base and J 3 bases; nucleotides not matched to a gene: 7. The CDR3 has 16 amino acids. In germline, CDR1 is SGHVS, CDR2 FNYEAQ. CDR3 protein: CASSLGSGQGGYEQYF. As DNA, the CDR3 is TGTGCCAGCAGCTTAGGTTCGGGACAGGGTGGCTACGAGCAGTACTTC.

The chain's CDR3 is CASSGLAGGDTDTQYF. The CDR3 DNA sequence: TGTGCCAGCAGTGGACTAGCGGGAGGTGACACAGATACGCAGTATTTT. The rearrangement joins TRBV12-3 or TRBV12-4 to TRBJ2-3; 14 bases fit TRBD2. CDR3 size: 16 residues. V lost 5 bases and J lost 2; bases outside the gene matches: 3.

The chain joins TRBV6-5 to TRBJ2-2, with 9 bases lining up with TRBD2. Germline assignment: CDR1 MNHEY and CDR2 SVGAGI. The CDR3 runs 16 residues. J lost 2 bases, V lost 1 base, and 2 bases had no gene match. The CDR3 loop reads CASSYLLAGNTGELFF. The CDR3 nucleotides are TGTGCCAGCAGTTACTTACTAGCGGGTAACACCGGGGAGCTGTTTTTT.

The chain is built from TRBV12-3 or TRBV12-4 and TRBJ2-1; TRBD2 might be the D (5 bases). The CDR3 length is 15 residues. V shed 3 bases and J shed 6 bases, with 15 bases lying between them. This CDR3 is CASSFFSGRRNEQFF. CDR3 in DNA: TGTGCCAGCAGTTTTTTTTCGGGGAGACGCAATGAGCAGTTCTTC.

V usage is TRBV18 and J usage is TRBJ2-1; 13 bases align to TRBD2. Trimming cost V 2 bases and J 1 base; bases outside gene matches: 2. The CDR3 is made up of 17 amino acids. Germline V gives CDR1 KGHSH, CDR2 LQKENI. Here the CDR3 DNA reads TGTGCCAGCTCACCAGGACTAGCGGGAGTTTCCTACAATGAGCAGTTCTTC. Translation: CASSPGLAGVSYNEQFF.

The V and J genes are TRBV5-6 and TRBJ1-4; 12 bases agree with TRBD1. Trimming removed 2 bases from V and 5 bases from J; junction bases left unmatched: 4. This CDR3 region has 16 residues. Germline assignment: CDR1 SGHDT and CDR2 YYEEEE. CDR3 protein: CASSLGTGGLNEKLFF. The CDR3 nucleotides are TGTGCCAGCAGCTTAGGGACAGGGGGCCTGAATGAAAAACTGTTTTTT.

This clonotype showed up just a few times. The chain employs TRBV7-2 and TRBJ2-2; a weak D match, TRBD2 (6 bases). Trimming took off 5 bases at V and 4 bases at J, with 14 bases between the two ends. The CDR3 loop spans 15 amino acids. Germline V gene lookup returns CDR1 SGHTA and CDR2 FQGNSA. As DNA, the CDR3 is TGTGCCAGCAGCCCGGTGGGACTGGGCACCGGGGAGCTGTTTTTT. This translates into CASSPVGLGTGELFF.

The V gene is TRBV19, the J gene TRBJ1-5; the D gene is possibly TRBD1 (5 bases). Germline-derived CDR1 and CDR2 are LNHDA and SQIVND (reference sequence). The CDR3 covers 15 residues. V lost 2 bases to trimming and J lost 9 bases, with 17 bases between them. Here the CDR3 reads CASSILGRPRGPQHF. For the CDR3, the DNA is TGTGCCAGTAGTATATTAGGACGCCCGAGGGGGCCCCAGCATTTT.

This clonotype was seen a handful of times. The chain recombines TRBV2 with TRBJ2-1; possibly TRBD2 for D (7 bases). CDR1 and CDR2 from the germline V gene are SNHLY and FYNNEI. The V end lost 11 bases, the J end lost 12 bases, and 20 bases lay between the germline ends. The CDR3 runs 12 residues. CDR3 loop: CAGGGGEIWQFF. The CDR3 coding sequence is TGTGCCGGCGGAGGGGGGGAGATATGGCAGTTCTTC. The full variable domain, its missing parts supplied by reference TRBV2 and TRBJ2-1, is EPEVTQTPSHQVTQMGQEVILRCVPISNHLYFYWYRQILGQKVEFLVSFYNNEISEKSEIFDDQFSVERPDGSNFTLKIRSTKLEDSAMYFCAGGGGEIWQFFGPGTRLTVL.

This chain links TRBV30 with TRBJ2-4; D is uncertain. The germline gives CDR1 GTSNPN, CDR2 SVGIG (reference sequence). V was cut by 0 bases and J by 6 bases, with 9 bases left in between. The CDR3 loop spans 13 amino acids. The CDR3 loop reads CAWSVAPVNIQYF. The CDR3 coding sequence is TGTGCCTGGAGTGTAGCACCGGTAAACATTCAGTACTTC.

The chain combines TRBV20-1 with TRBJ2-7; 7 bases line up with TRBD2. The CDR3 extends over 16 amino acids. V lost 2 bases and J lost 2; bases outside the gene matches: 12. CDR1 is DFQATT and CDR2 is SNEGSKA in the germline V gene (reference sequence). The CDR3 bases are TGCAGTGCTAGAAGCCTAGCGGAAACAAGGGCCTACGAGCAGTACTTC. Translation gives CSARSLAETRAYEQYF.

This clonotype appeared once. J is TRBJ2-5 and V is TRBV28, with TRBD2 matching over 8 bases. Germline CDR1 is MDHEN and CDR2 is SYDVKM. The CDR3 has 17 amino acids. The J segment lost 1 base and the V segment lost 4 bases, leaving 11 bases of the junction unmatched. CDR3 protein: CASSYKARGRLQETQYF. The DNA for the CDR3 is TGTGCCAGCAGTTATAAGGCTCGCGGGAGGCTCCAAGAGACCCAGTACTTC. Filled out from reference TRBV28 and TRBJ2-5, the complete variable domain reads DVKVTQSSRYLVKRTGEKVFLECVQDMDHENMFWYRQDPGLGLRLIYFSYDVKMKEKGDIPEGYSVSREKKERFSLILESASTNQTSMYLCASSYKARGRLQETQYFGPGTRLLVL.

V and J are TRBV12-3 or TRBV12-4 and TRBJ2-1, with TRBD1 matching 8 bases. V shed 6 bases, J shed 9 bases, and the junction held 16 bases outside the gene matches. There are 16 residues in the CDR3. CDR3 sequence (DNA): TGTGCCAGCAGCAACAGGGGGTTGACGCCAGTCGTTGAGCAGTTCTTC. Translation gives CASSNRGLTPVVEQFF.

This clonotype showed up just a few times. V gene TRBV27 combines with J gene TRBJ2-3; D gene unclear. Trimming took 0 bases from V and 4 from J, leaving 11 bases between them. The CDR3 spans 15 residues. The V gene's germline CDR1 is MNHEY and CDR2 SMNVEV (reference sequence). This CDR3 is CASSLSVVVPDTQYF. The DNA for the CDR3 is TGTGCCAGCAGTTTATCGGTGGTAGTCCCAGATACGCAGTATTTT.

Concerning this clonotype itself: With a much larger clone just one base away, this may be a read error. This chain connects TRBV27 to TRBJ2-7; no clear D. CDR1 is MNHEY and CDR2 is SMNVEV in the germline V gene (reference sequence). V lost 7 bases and J lost 3, with 7 bases in between. The CDR3 totals 11 residues. The DNA for the CDR3 is TGTGCCAGCATTGAAGACTACGAGCAGTACTTC. This codes for CASIEDYEQYF.

This clonotype turned up a few times. The V gene is TRBV4-1, the J gene TRBJ2-1, with 10 positions matching TRBD2. The CDR3 is 16 amino acids. The junction had 9 bases not matched to a gene; V was cut back by 1 base and J by 9 bases. The germline V gene encodes CDR1 MGHRA and CDR2 YSYEKL. The CDR3 loop is CASSQGYTSGKIEQFF. The CDR3 DNA reads TGCGCCAGCAGCCAAGGATACACTAGCGGGAAGATTGAGCAGTTCTTC.

In regard to this clonotype: Its ends do not fully match the called genes, so a read error is possible. This chain uses TRBV7-7 with TRBJ2-5; TRBD2 agrees at 7 bases. The CDR3 extends over 14 amino acids. Germline CDR1 reads SSHAT; CDR2 reads FNYEAQ (reference sequence). The CDR3 protein is CASSAWGGSETQYF. CDR3 DNA sequence: TGTGCTAGCAGCGCGTGGGGAGGGAGCGAGACCCAGTACTTC.

The rearrangement uses TRBV27 and TRBJ2-2, with TRBD2 matching 10 bases. V lost 5 bases to trimming and J lost 8 bases; unmatched junction nucleotides: 8. This CDR3 contains 15 residues. The germline V gene has CDR1 MNHEY and CDR2 SMNVEV (reference sequence). The CDR3 loop reads CASSPPSGRWGELFF. The CDR3 DNA follows: TGTGCCAGCAGTCCACCTAGCGGGAGATGGGGGGAGCTGTTTTTT.

This clonotype was counted once. The V gene is TRBV12-3 or TRBV12-4, the J gene TRBJ2-3; no clear D gene. The CDR3 covers 14 residues. The germline V and J ends were trimmed by 5 bases and 5 bases, with 14 bases remaining between them. DNA for the CDR3: TGTGCCAGCAGTCCCCACCGCCCAATAGATACGCAGTATTTT. Protein product: CASSPHRPIDTQYF.

V usage is TRBV3-1 and J usage is TRBJ1-2, with 7 bases matching TRBD1. Losses at the gene ends were 0 bases for V and 4 bases for J; bases not matched to a gene: 14. The CDR3 is 18 amino acids. Per germline, CDR1 LGHDT and CDR2 YNNKEL (reference sequence). The CDR3 bases are TGTGCCAGCAGCCAAGATCTGACAGGGCGAGGGCAGACCTATGGCTACACCTTC. The encoded protein is CASSQDLTGRGQTYGYTF.

This clonotype was detected many times. V gene TRBV27 combines with J gene TRBJ1-1; possibly TRBD1 for D (6 bases). This CDR3 has 14 amino acids. Trimming took off 5 bases at V and 1 base at J, with 11 bases between the two ends. CDR1 is MNHEY, CDR2 SMNVEV, per germline (reference sequence). CDR3 DNA: TGTGCCAGCAGTACAGGGATGTCGAACACTGAAGCTTTCTTT. It codes for CASSTGMSNTEAFF.

The genes are TRBV11-3 and TRBJ2-1; 8 nucleotides agree with TRBD1. Germline-derived CDR1 and CDR2 are SGHNT and YENEEA. The CDR3 contains 15 residues. V dropped 5 bases and J dropped 6; count of bases not matched to a gene: 9. DNA of the CDR3: TGTGCCAGCAGCCAAAAATATACAGGGGGCAATGAGCAGTTCTTC. Its translation: CASSQKYTGGNEQFF.

In its sample, this clonotype was seen a few times. CDR3 DNA sequence: TGTGCCAGCAGCCCGTGGAGCCACAATTCACCCCTCCACTTT. Translated, it gives CASSPWSHNSPLHF. V and J are TRBV7-9 and TRBJ1-6; D gene uncertain. V gave up 5 bases and J gave up 7 bases, with 12 bases separating them. The CDR3 spans 14 residues. Germline V gives CDR1 SEHNR, CDR2 FQNEAQ (reference sequence).